This is a list of T cell receptor beta chains from one sample in a study of beta chain features in type 1 diabetes. Assay: immunoSEQ multiplex PCR; the TCRdb copy retains only in-frame clones and omits some. The table includes 330,000 or so clones, less than 20% detected once. Material: naive CD4+ T cells from blood. All receptors derive from a woman aged 18-35 years in good health. CDR3s include the opening cysteine and the closing phenylalanine or tryptophan. The D gene is left open where the match is weak. Only part of the rows carry a size: once, few, many, or a class if the clone is expanded.

J gene: TRBJ2-5; D gene: .; clone size: few; CDR3 length: 12; V gene: TRBV2; CDR3 protein: CASRTGRQTQYF; CDR3 DNA: TGTGCCAGCAGGACAGGTCGGCAGACCCAGTACTTC
J gene: TRBJ2-7; D gene: TRBD1; clone size: .; CDR3 length: 13; V gene: TRBV4-1; CDR3 protein: CASSLGTAYEQYF; CDR3 DNA: TGCGCCAGCAGCCTCGGGACAGCCTACGAGCAGTACTTC
J gene: TRBJ2-5; D gene: .; clone size: few; CDR3 length: 14; V gene: TRBV5-3; CDR3 protein: CASYRDSRGETQYF; CDR3 DNA: TGTGCCAGCTACCGGGACTCACGGGGAGAGACCCAGTACTTC
J gene: TRBJ2-7; D gene: TRBD2; clone size: .; CDR3 length: 16; V gene: TRBV7-2; CDR3 protein: CASSLAGAGPHYEQYF; CDR3 DNA: TGTGCCAGCAGCTTAGCGGGAGCGGGACCCCACTACGAGCAGTACTTC
J gene: TRBJ2-3; D gene: TRBD2; clone size: few; CDR3 length: 13; V gene: TRBV10-3; CDR3 protein: CAISGSGTDTQYF; CDR3 DNA: TGTGCCATCAGCGGGAGCGGGACGGATACGCAGTATTTT
J gene: TRBJ1-4; D gene: .; clone size: .; CDR3 length: 16; V gene: TRBV5-4; CDR3 protein: CASSPSAQGSNEKLFF; CDR3 DNA: TGTGCCAGCAGCCCATCCGCTCAGGGGTCGAATGAAAAACTGTTTTTT
J gene: TRBJ1-2; D gene: TRBD1; clone size: .; CDR3 length: 16; V gene: TRBV6-5; CDR3 protein: CASSYTTGRGNYGYTF; CDR3 DNA: TGTGCCAGCAGTTACACGACAGGGCGGGGTAACTATGGCTACACCTTC
J gene: TRBJ2-7; D gene: .; clone size: few; CDR3 length: 13; V gene: TRBV2; CDR3 protein: CASSRRGTYEQYF; CDR3 DNA: TGTGCCAGCAGTAGGCGGGGTACCTACGAGCAGTACTTC
J gene: TRBJ1-2; D gene: .; clone size: .; CDR3 length: 14; V gene: TRBV30; CDR3 protein: CAWSKPGAHYGYTF; CDR3 DNA: TGTGCCTGGAGTAAGCCAGGGGCGCACTATGGCTACACCTTC
J gene: TRBJ1-1; D gene: .; clone size: few; CDR3 length: 13; V gene: TRBV30; CDR3 protein: CAWVPGVHTEAFF; CDR3 DNA: TGTGCCTGGGTCCCAGGGGTGCACACTGAAGCTTTCTTT
J gene: TRBJ2-7; D gene: .; clone size: .; CDR3 length: 13; V gene: TRBV7-6; CDR3 protein: CASSSSVGDEQYF; CDR3 DNA: TGTGCCAGCAGCTCCTCCGTGGGAGACGAGCAGTACTTC
J gene: TRBJ2-3; D gene: .; clone size: few; CDR3 length: 16; V gene: TRBV2; CDR3 protein: CASSDIQGRFADTQYF; CDR3 DNA: TGTGCCAGCAGTGATATTCAGGGGCGGTTCGCAGATACGCAGTATTTT
J gene: TRBJ2-1; D gene: TRBD2; clone size: few; CDR3 length: 13; V gene: TRBV30; CDR3 protein: CAYSGRTYNEQFF; CDR3 DNA: TGTGCCTATAGCGGGAGAACCTACAATGAGCAGTTCTTC
J gene: TRBJ1-5; D gene: .; clone size: few; CDR3 length: 13; V gene: TRBV6-5; CDR3 protein: CASSGTGSQPQHF; CDR3 DNA: TGTGCCAGCAGTGGTACAGGCAGCCAGCCCCAGCATTTT
J gene: TRBJ1-5; D gene: .; clone size: .; CDR3 length: 15; V gene: TRBV4-1; CDR3 protein: CASSHQGLYNQPQHF; CDR3 DNA: TGCGCCAGCAGCCATCAGGGGCTCTACAATCAGCCCCAGCATTTT
J gene: TRBJ1-2; D gene: TRBD1; clone size: .; CDR3 length: 14; V gene: TRBV7-9; CDR3 protein: CASSSTGANYGYTF; CDR3 DNA: TGTGCCAGCAGCTCGACAGGGGCTAACTATGGCTACACCTTC
J gene: TRBJ2-1; D gene: TRBD2; clone size: .; CDR3 length: 15; V gene: TRBV7-9; CDR3 protein: CASSQDPRGGYEQFF; CDR3 DNA: TGTGCCAGCAGCCAAGACCCACGGGGGGGGTATGAGCAGTTCTTC
J gene: TRBJ1-2; D gene: TRBD1; clone size: .; CDR3 length: 13; V gene: TRBV5-6; CDR3 protein: CASSLEQGGGYTF; CDR3 DNA: TGTGCCAGCAGCTTGGAACAGGGGGGAGGCTACACCTTC
J gene: TRBJ1-1; D gene: .; clone size: few; CDR3 length: 17; V gene: TRBV30; CDR3 protein: CAWRPSTFLTGNTEAFF; CDR3 DNA: TGTGCCTGGCGGCCATCAACCTTCCTGACGGGGAACACTGAAGCTTTCTTT
J gene: TRBJ1-1; D gene: .; clone size: .; CDR3 length: 14; V gene: TRBV7-9; CDR3 protein: CASSIGNKNTEAFF; CDR3 DNA: TGTGCCAGCAGCATCGGGAACAAGAACACTGAAGCTTTCTTT
J gene: TRBJ2-1; D gene: .; clone size: .; CDR3 length: 12; V gene: TRBV18; CDR3 protein: CASSPPSREQFF; CDR3 DNA: TGTGCCAGCTCACCACCGAGTCGTGAGCAGTTCTTC
J gene: TRBJ1-5; D gene: TRBD1; clone size: few; CDR3 length: 15; V gene: TRBV2; CDR3 protein: CASSAGQGRNQPQHF; CDR3 DNA: TGTGCCAGCAGCGCGGGACAGGGGCGCAATCAGCCCCAGCATTTT
J gene: TRBJ2-1; D gene: .; clone size: .; CDR3 length: 16; V gene: TRBV7-2; CDR3 protein: CASSPARAGTYNEQFF; CDR3 DNA: TGTGCCAGCAGCCCCGCGCGGGCGGGGACCTACAATGAGCAGTTCTTC
J gene: TRBJ2-2; D gene: .; clone size: .; CDR3 length: 14; V gene: TRBV5-1; CDR3 protein: CASCTGTLTGELFF; CDR3 DNA: TGCGCCAGCTGTACCGGGACATTAACCGGGGAGCTGTTTTTT
J gene: TRBJ2-1; D gene: TRBD2; clone size: .; CDR3 length: 15; V gene: TRBV5-4; CDR3 protein: CASSEAGGEGNEQFF; CDR3 DNA: TGTGCCAGCAGCGAGGCGGGAGGGGAAGGCAATGAGCAGTTCTTC
J gene: TRBJ2-1; D gene: .; clone size: few; CDR3 length: 14; V gene: TRBV9; CDR3 protein: CASSSGASYNEQFF; CDR3 DNA: TGTGCCAGCAGCTCGGGAGCGTCCTACAATGAGCAGTTCTTC
J gene: TRBJ2-5; D gene: .; clone size: .; CDR3 length: 13; V gene: TRBV7-2; CDR3 protein: CASSFPSEETQYF; CDR3 DNA: TGTGCCAGCAGCTTCCCCTCAGAAGAGACCCAGTACTTC
J gene: TRBJ1-3; D gene: .; clone size: few; CDR3 length: 12; V gene: TRBV29-1; CDR3 protein: CSVEVVRNTIYF; CDR3 DNA: TGCAGCGTGGAGGTCGTGCGGAACACCATATATTTT
J gene: TRBJ2-7; D gene: TRBD2; clone size: few; CDR3 length: 16; V gene: TRBV4-3; CDR3 protein: CASSQGERGRTGEQYF; CDR3 DNA: TGCGCCAGCAGCCAAGGCGAGCGGGGAAGGACGGGCGAGCAGTACTTC
J gene: TRBJ2-1; D gene: TRBD2; clone size: .; CDR3 length: 14; V gene: TRBV11-2; CDR3 protein: CASSSGLAGNEQFF; CDR3 DNA: TGTGCCAGCAGCTCCGGACTAGCGGGCAATGAGCAGTTCTTC
J gene: TRBJ1-5; D gene: TRBD1; clone size: .; CDR3 length: 13; V gene: TRBV25-1; CDR3 protein: CASKDRARQPQHF; CDR3 DNA: TGTGCCAGTAAGGACAGGGCACGTCAGCCCCAGCATTTT
J gene: TRBJ1-1; D gene: .; clone size: .; CDR3 length: 16; V gene: TRBV23-1; CDR3 protein: CASSQSGPEVDTEAFF; CDR3 DNA: TGCGCCAGCAGTCAATCCGGCCCCGAGGTTGACACTGAAGCTTTCTTT
J gene: TRBJ1-2; D gene: .; clone size: .; CDR3 length: 15; V gene: TRBV4-1; CDR3 protein: CASSLEQGLVHGYTF; CDR3 DNA: TGCGCCAGCAGCCTCGAGCAGGGGTTGGTTCATGGCTACACCTTC
J gene: TRBJ1-5; D gene: TRBD1; clone size: few; CDR3 length: 13; V gene: TRBV10-2; CDR3 protein: CASSPQGVQPQHF; CDR3 DNA: TGCGCCAGCAGCCCTCAGGGGGTTCAGCCCCAGCATTTT
J gene: TRBJ2-3; D gene: .; clone size: few; CDR3 length: 13; V gene: TRBV27; CDR3 protein: CASRGLDTDTQYF; CDR3 DNA: TGTGCCAGCCGAGGACTTGATACAGATACGCAGTATTTT
J gene: TRBJ2-7; D gene: .; clone size: .; CDR3 length: 15; V gene: TRBV4-1; CDR3 protein: CASSQGSDSSYEQYF; CDR3 DNA: TGCGCCAGCAGCCAAGGGTCAGACTCATCCTACGAGCAGTACTTC
J gene: TRBJ1-2; D gene: .; clone size: few; CDR3 length: 15; V gene: TRBV18; CDR3 protein: CASSPRAGLESGYTF; CDR3 DNA: TGTGCCAGCTCACCACGAGCCGGGTTAGAGAGTGGCTACACCTTC
J gene: TRBJ2-7; D gene: .; clone size: .; CDR3 length: 14; V gene: TRBV15; CDR3 protein: CATSMGGGSYEQYF; CDR3 DNA: TGTGCCACCAGCATGGGAGGGGGAAGCTACGAGCAGTACTTC
J gene: TRBJ1-2; D gene: .; clone size: .; CDR3 length: 12; V gene: TRBV29-1; CDR3 protein: CSVERQGFGYTF; CDR3 DNA: TGCAGCGTTGAGCGGCAGGGGTTTGGCTACACCTTC
J gene: TRBJ2-5; D gene: .; clone size: few; CDR3 length: 13; V gene: TRBV25-1; CDR3 protein: CASSERERYEQYF; CDR3 DNA: TGTGCCAGCAGTGAAAGGGAGCGCTATGAGCAGTACTTC
J gene: TRBJ1-6; D gene: .; clone size: .; CDR3 length: 17; V gene: TRBV4-1; CDR3 protein: CASSQERLTRGNSPLHF; CDR3 DNA: TGCGCCAGCAGCCAAGAGAGGCTCACCCGGGGGAATTCACCCCTCCACTTT
J gene: TRBJ2-6; D gene: .; clone size: .; CDR3 length: 12; V gene: TRBV10-3; CDR3 protein: CAISKRANVLTF; CDR3 DNA: TGTGCCATCAGCAAGCGGGCCAACGTCCTGACTTTC
J gene: TRBJ1-4; D gene: TRBD1; clone size: few; CDR3 length: 18; V gene: TRBV4-2; CDR3 protein: CASSRIPRVGTGEEKLFF; CDR3 DNA: TGTGCCAGCAGCCGTATACCACGGGTAGGGACAGGGGAAGAAAAACTGTTTTTT
J gene: TRBJ2-5; D gene: .; clone size: .; CDR3 length: 11; V gene: TRBV10-3; CDR3 protein: CAISRGETQYF; CDR3 DNA: TGTGCCATCAGTAGAGGGGAGACCCAGTACTTC
J gene: TRBJ2-7; D gene: TRBD2; clone size: .; CDR3 length: 16; V gene: TRBV4-2; CDR3 protein: CASSRSGAGGYYEQYF; CDR3 DNA: TGTGCCAGCAGCCGTTCTGGGGCGGGGGGGTATTACGAGCAGTACTTC
J gene: TRBJ1-1; D gene: .; clone size: few; CDR3 length: 14; V gene: TRBV7-2; CDR3 protein: CASSLRGTSAEAFF; CDR3 DNA: TGTGCCAGCAGCCTCAGGGGTACTAGCGCTGAAGCTTTCTTT
J gene: TRBJ2-7; D gene: .; clone size: few; CDR3 length: 12; V gene: TRBV2; CDR3 protein: CASSETAYEQYF; CDR3 DNA: TGTGCCAGCAGTGAAACAGCTTACGAGCAGTACTTC
J gene: TRBJ2-1; D gene: .; clone size: .; CDR3 length: 15; V gene: TRBV15; CDR3 protein: CATSRRESPYNEQFF; CDR3 DNA: TGTGCCACCAGCAGGAGGGAGAGTCCCTACAATGAGCAGTTCTTC
J gene: TRBJ2-7; D gene: .; clone size: .; CDR3 length: 12; V gene: TRBV25-1; CDR3 protein: CASSELESFPYF; CDR3 DNA: TGTGCCAGCAGTGAATTAGAGAGTTTCCCATACTTC
J gene: TRBJ1-3; D gene: .; clone size: few; CDR3 length: 17; V gene: TRBV7-2; CDR3 protein: CASSLVGQRFSGNTIYF; CDR3 DNA: TGTGCCAGCAGCTTAGTCGGACAGCGATTCTCTGGAAACACCATATATTTT
J gene: TRBJ1-5; D gene: .; clone size: few; CDR3 length: 13; V gene: TRBV7-2; CDR3 protein: CASSHRGNQPQHF; CDR3 DNA: TGTGCCAGCAGCCATCGCGGGAATCAGCCCCAGCATTTT
J gene: TRBJ2-1; D gene: .; clone size: .; CDR3 length: 15; V gene: TRBV30; CDR3 protein: CAWSVSRNSYNEQFF; CDR3 DNA: TGTGCCTGGAGTGTATCGAGGAATTCCTACAATGAGCAGTTCTTC